These T cell receptor beta chains were read from a single sample in a study of blood T cell repertoires in COVID-19. Sequenced by immunoSEQ multiplex PCR; TCRdb stores in-frame clones only, minus some. The sample records around 310,000 clones, roughly 90% being singletons. Material for sequencing was PBMCs or T cells enriched from blood (not recorded which). The source of these receptors is a woman aged 40 to 50 who had recovered from COVID-19. CDR3s include the opening cysteine and the closing phenylalanine or tryptophan. A D gene is named only where the DNA matches it firmly. Expanded clones get a size class; other rows say once, few or many, or leave the size out.

TRBJ2-7,.,TRBV7-3,.,CASSLSDTIYEQYF
TRBJ2-1,.,TRBV27,.,CASSLDTNNEQFF
TRBJ2-2,.,TRBV30,once,CAWNMLIGELFF
TRBJ2-7,.,TRBV7-9,.,CASSDRLTYEQYF
TRBJ1-4,.,TRBV7-9,few,CASSFVGNTGDLFF
TRBJ2-3,TRBD2,TRBV5-1,.,CASRPGGFMLDTQYF
TRBJ1-4,TRBD1,TRBV9,.,CASSPGTGGASNEKLFF
TRBJ2-2,.,TRBV28,.,CASQVGVVTGELFF
TRBJ1-5,TRBD1,TRBV10-3,.,CAISESSGRGQSQPQHF
TRBJ2-1,TRBD1,TRBV5-1,.,CASSPHGQGVFRAPYNEQFF
TRBJ2-1,.,TRBV7-8,.,CASSRGRAGAYLNEQFF
TRBJ1-4,.,TRBV30,.,CAWSMNGGREKLFF
TRBJ1-2,TRBD1,TRBV29-1,.,CSVGKNLQGNYGYTF
TRBJ1-6,.,TRBV5-8,.,CASSLRGSPLHF
TRBJ2-3,.,TRBV11-2,.,CASSLVTWDTQYF
TRBJ2-1,.,TRBV5-5,once,CASSSLSGNNEQFF
TRBJ1-5,.,TRBV4-1,.,CASSQEQGSTQPQHF
TRBJ2-2,.,TRBV12-3/TRBV12-4,.,CASSLTLAGELFF
TRBJ2-3,TRBD1,TRBV28,once,CASVPNRGFSTDTQYF
TRBJ2-1,TRBD1,TRBV10-2,.,CASRGPGQGYNEQFF
TRBJ2-1,.,TRBV7-3,.,CASSLTDLGDNEQFF
TRBJ2-2,TRBD1,TRBV7-2,.,CASRLKGAGTGELFF
TRBJ1-1,.,TRBV18,once,CASSPPEGQSTEAFF
TRBJ1-2,.,TRBV7-3,.,CASSSQGLDGYTF
TRBJ2-1,TRBD2,TRBV19,.,CASSSLTRIDSSGVLNEQFF
TRBJ2-5,TRBD2,TRBV11-3,.,CASSLEGGDQETQYF
TRBJ1-4,TRBD1,TRBV28,.,CASSSGTGVEKLFF
TRBJ1-3,TRBD1,TRBV11-2,.,CASSFRQGGSGNTIYF
TRBJ2-1,.,TRBV1,once,CTSSRGRPGTSGISSYNEQFF
TRBJ2-5,.,TRBV5-1,.,CASSFRWGRELGETQYF
TRBJ2-5,.,TRBV5-4,.,CASSLAPGVRETQYF
TRBJ1-2,TRBD1,TRBV20-1,.,CSASGRGRVGYGYTF
TRBJ2-3,TRBD2,TRBV5-6,few,CASSRIGGGRVTDTQYF
TRBJ1-1,.,TRBV9,.,CASSTHGVSTEAFF
TRBJ1-4,.,TRBV28,.,CASSLTGETNEKLFF
TRBJ2-3,TRBD2,TRBV4-1,.,CASSPGPSGGVTDTQYF
TRBJ1-1,.,TRBV7-8,.,CASSLVGNTEAFF
TRBJ2-7,TRBD2,TRBV7-2,.,CASSLVSGGDYEQYF
TRBJ2-1,.,TRBV27,.,CASTPGEVPFF
TRBJ2-7,.,TRBV7-9,.,CASSFGRYEQYF
TRBJ1-2,.,TRBV30,.,CAWRIQGQTNYGYTF
TRBJ2-1,.,TRBV9,.,CASESGLDVKQFF
TRBJ2-3,TRBD2,TRBV7-8,.,CASSLGLAGTTDTQYF
TRBJ2-1,.,TRBV21-1,.,CASSRGTGDSFEQFF
TRBJ2-5,TRBD1,TRBV11-3,.,CASSLRTGEETQYF
TRBJ2-7,.,TRBV19,.,CASSINGGFEQYF
TRBJ1-1,TRBD1,TRBV4-3,once,CASSVRQGIAFF